This T cell receptor beta chain is from a study of cytomegalovirus exposure and HLA in healthy donors. Notes on the study in general: Reports credit the classifier with highly specific, highly sensitive diagnosis of cytomegalovirus status. The tendency of first-cohort TCR clusters to co-occur in the approximately 110 validation repertoires was the finding of a later analysis.

V lost 6 bases, J lost 4 bases, and 5 bases lay in between. Germline values: CDR1 MNHEY, CDR2 SVGAGI. There are 11 residues in the CDR3. The donors were part of the validation cohort, which consisted of more than 90 subjects and was separate from the first cohort of about 720 subjects. TCRdb's table, derived via immunoSEQ multiplex PCR, lists solely in-frame clones and lacks some. The table lists under 250,000 clones, roughly 83% of them singletons, with less than 7% in the top ten. As to this clone: Its specificity is unknown.

Sequencing input: PBMCs. The genes are TRBV6-5 and TRBJ2-3; D is ambiguous. This receptor was taken from a woman under 30 in good health and CMV-seronegative. The CDR3 DNA is TGTGCCAGCAGCAGCCCAGATACGCAGTATTTT. The encoded protein is CASSSPDTQYF.